These T cell receptor beta chains were read from a single sample in a study of blood T cells in healthy people across ages. TCRdb re-called the 5' RACE reads with MiXCR, one entry per CDR3 protein. The sample holds 750,000 to 850,000 distinct CDR3 sequences, around 25% seen once. This sample also appeared in a second study, on T cells of mothers and their children.

Specimen: blood. These TCRs come from a boy aged 5-17 years in good health. Both conserved end residues are part of each CDR3. D genes are given only for firm matches. Where a row states a size, it is once, few, many or the class of an expanded clone; other rows omit it.

V gene	clone size	D gene	J gene	CDR3 protein	CDR3 DNA
TRBV2	few	-	TRBJ2-5	CASSEALYQETQYF	TGTGCCAGCAGTGAAGCGCTGTACCAAGAGACCCAGTACTTC
TRBV7-9	many	-	TRBJ1-3	CASSAQEGAGNTIYF	TGTGCCAGCAGCGCCCAGGAGGGGGCTGGAAACACCATATATTTT
TRBV29-1	few	-	TRBJ2-5	CSVEDRRETQYF	TGCAGCGTTGAAGATCGTCGGGAGACCCAGTACTTC
TRBV6-5	few	TRBD2	TRBJ2-1	CASTGTSGRANEQFF	TGTGCCAGCACCGGAACTAGCGGGAGGGCTAATGAGCAGTTCTTC
TRBV7-6	few	-	TRBJ2-6	CASGASESSGANVLTF	TGTGCCAGCGGGGCCAGCGAATCCTCTGGGGCCAACGTCCTGACTTTC
TRBV6-2/TRBV6-3	once	TRBD2	TRBJ2-2	CASNPSGAGHTGELFF	TGTGCCAGCAACCCCTCGGGAGCGGGGCACACCGGGGAGCTGTTTTTT
TRBV10-3	-	-	TRBJ2-7	CAISESEVGPYEQYF	TGTGCCATCAGTGAGTCGGAGGTTGGCCCCTACGAGCAGTACTTC
TRBV6-2/TRBV6-3	few	-	TRBJ2-7	CASSYVLGVYEQYF	TGTGCCAGCAGTTATGTCCTGGGGGTCTACGAGCAGTACTTC
TRBV2	-	-	TRBJ2-5	CASISDAQVYGQYF	TGTGCCAGCATTAGCGACGCCCAGGTCTACGGGCAGTACTTC
TRBV2	-	TRBD1	TRBJ2-7	CASGGQGLTYEQYF	TGTGCCAGCGGAGGACAGGGGCTTACCTACGAGCAGTACTTC
TRBV6-5	once	-	TRBJ2-5	CASSNLRQGREETQYF	TGTGCCAGCAGTAACCTCCGACAAGGGCGTGAGGAGACCCAGTACTTC
TRBV4-3	-	-	TRBJ2-3	CASSQDPPDRLRTDTQYF	TGCGCCAGCAGCCAAGACCCTCCTGACAGGCTCAGAACAGATACGCAGTATTTT
TRBV20-1	-	-	TRBJ2-7	CSATPVRETNYEQYF	TGCAGTGCCACCCCTGTCCGGGAGACGAACTACGAGCAGTACTTC
TRBV7-7	-	TRBD2	TRBJ2-6	CASSPGLAGTSGANVLTF	TGTGCTAGCAGCCCGGGACTAGCGGGAACCTCTGGGGCCAACGTCCTGACTTTC
TRBV28	-	-	TRBJ2-1	CASSLNDNEQFF	TGTGCCAGCAGTTTAAACGACAATGAGCAGTTCTTC
TRBV15	few	TRBD1	TRBJ1-5	CATSKGFGTGINQPQHF	TGTGCCACCAGCAAAGGCTTTGGGACAGGAATAAATCAGCCCCAGCATTTT
TRBV12-3/TRBV12-4	-	-	TRBJ1-1	CASSSYRNTEAFF	TGTGCCAGCAGTTCCTACAGGAACACTGAAGCTTTCTTT
TRBV11-2	few	TRBD2	TRBJ2-7	CASSPRGSLAGGRDEQYF	TGTGCCAGCAGCCCCCGGGGATCCTTAGCGGGGGGGCGCGACGAGCAGTACTTC
TRBV12-3/TRBV12-4	few	-	TRBJ2-4	CASSKGPLDRNIQYF	TGTGCCAGCAGTAAAGGCCCTCTAGACAGAAACATTCAGTACTTC
TRBV29-1	few	-	TRBJ2-7	CSVRGMENAYEQYF	TGCAGCGTTCGCGGGATGGAAAATGCTTACGAGCAGTACTTC
TRBV7-9	-	TRBD1	TRBJ1-1	CASRTGVTEAFF	TGTGCCAGCAGAACAGGGGTCACTGAAGCTTTCTTT
TRBV29-1	-	TRBD2	TRBJ2-7	CSVDEGRGYDEQYF	TGCAGCGTTGATGAGGGGAGGGGCTACGACGAGCAGTACTTC
TRBV6-5	few	TRBD2	TRBJ2-1	CASSYSKGTSGGPSYNEQFF	TGTGCCAGCAGTTACTCGAAGGGGACTAGCGGGGGGCCTTCGTACAATGAGCAGTTCTTC
TRBV7-9	few	-	TRBJ2-1	CASSLGEEFPYNEQFF	TGTGCCAGCAGCCTTGGGGAGGAGTTTCCCTACAATGAGCAGTTCTTC
TRBV4-1	few	-	TRBJ2-4	CASSPLAEIDENFQYF	TGCGCCAGCAGCCCCCTGGCGGAGATCGACGAAAACTTTCAGTACTTC
TRBV29-1	-	TRBD2	TRBJ2-3	CSVATSYTQYF	TGCAGCGTTGCGACTAGCTATACGCAGTATTTT
TRBV12-3/TRBV12-4	-	-	TRBJ2-7	CASSPTGTIPEQYF	TGTGCCAGCAGTCCGACCGGGACGATACCCGAGCAGTACTTC
TRBV6-2/TRBV6-3	-	-	TRBJ2-5	CASRAGPQETQYF	TGTGCCAGCAGGGCGGGTCCCCAAGAGACCCAGTACTTC
TRBV6-6	-	-	TRBJ1-6	CASGDGDLSYSPLHF	TGTGCCAGCGGCGACGGGGACCTCTCTTATTCACCCCTCCACTTT
TRBV3-1	few	-	TRBJ2-5	CASSQDSGSQETQYF	TGTGCCAGCAGCCAAGACAGCGGTAGCCAAGAGACCCAGTACTTC
TRBV4-1	-	TRBD1	TRBJ2-7	CASSHEGQAYEQYF	TGCGCCAGCAGCCACGAGGGACAGGCCTACGAGCAGTACTTC
TRBV18	-	-	TRBJ1-2	CASSPTEPNYGYTF	TGTGCCAGCTCACCGACAGAACCTAACTATGGCTACACCTTC
TRBV10-2	-	-	TRBJ2-7	CASSEVWGEPSYEQYF	TGCGCCAGCAGTGAGGTCTGGGGGGAGCCGTCCTACGAGCAGTACTTC
TRBV20-1	once	TRBD2	TRBJ2-1	CSGGGRSYNEQFF	TGCAGTGGGGGGGGTCGGTCCTACAATGAGCAGTTCTTC
TRBV7-2	-	-	TRBJ1-1	CASSRGRVNTEAFF	TGTGCCAGCAGTCGAGGACGGGTGAACACTGAAGCTTTCTTT
TRBV7-2	-	-	TRBJ2-5	CASSKHRGGDQETQYF	TGTGCCAGCAGCAAACACAGGGGAGGGGACCAAGAGACCCAGTACTTC
TRBV12-3/TRBV12-4	few	TRBD1	TRBJ1-4	CASSLSGTGHEKLFF	TGTGCCAGCAGTTTATCCGGGACAGGGCATGAAAAACTGTTTTTT
TRBV7-2	-	-	TRBJ1-1	CASRHQGTEAFF	TGTGCCAGCAGGCACCAGGGAACTGAAGCTTTCTTT
TRBV5-1	-	-	TRBJ2-1	CASSSQGLYNEQFF	TGCGCCAGCAGCTCACAGGGTCTGTACAATGAGCAGTTCTTC
TRBV20-1	-	TRBD1	TRBJ1-5	CSARADPGQAIHSNQPQHF	TGCAGTGCTAGAGCTGATCCGGGACAGGCAATCCATAGCAATCAGCCCCAGCATTTT
TRBV4-3	-	TRBD2	TRBJ2-5	CASSQGGLAGGETQYF	TGCGCCAGCAGCCAAGGGGGACTAGCGGGGGGCGAGACCCAGTACTTC
TRBV29-1	few	-	TRBJ2-2	CSVDLVGGTGELFF	TGCAGCGTTGATCTTGTCGGGGGTACCGGGGAGCTGTTTTTT